The following is a T cell receptor beta chain sequence with its context. Per the authors' pipeline: Using reference gene primer amplification, nucleated cell counts were estimated. The assay was immunoSEQ multiplex PCR, and TCRdb's table has in-frame clones only and misses some. V and J calls and clone size are as listed in that table; D and trimming were resolved from the DNA. The sample lists about 110,000 clones, under 75% occurring once. This sample is drawn from a study of blood T cell repertoires in COVID-19. Looking at the study overall: PBMCs, B-cell-depleted T cells, or T cells provided the cDNA or gDNA that made up the material.

The CDR3 spans 15 residues. The V end lost 8 bases, the J end lost 7 bases, and 18 bases lay between the germline ends. CDR1 and CDR2 from the germline V gene are SNHLY and FYNNEI. Sequences were obtained from peripheral blood. This clonotype originated in a woman aged 55-75 years with acute or convalescent COVID-19. The rearrangement links TRBV2 to TRBJ1-6, with no clear D. CDR3 protein: CASHSGRGRNSPLHF. CDR3 DNA: TGTGCCAGCCACTCCGGACGGGGTCGGAATTCACCCCTCCACTTT.